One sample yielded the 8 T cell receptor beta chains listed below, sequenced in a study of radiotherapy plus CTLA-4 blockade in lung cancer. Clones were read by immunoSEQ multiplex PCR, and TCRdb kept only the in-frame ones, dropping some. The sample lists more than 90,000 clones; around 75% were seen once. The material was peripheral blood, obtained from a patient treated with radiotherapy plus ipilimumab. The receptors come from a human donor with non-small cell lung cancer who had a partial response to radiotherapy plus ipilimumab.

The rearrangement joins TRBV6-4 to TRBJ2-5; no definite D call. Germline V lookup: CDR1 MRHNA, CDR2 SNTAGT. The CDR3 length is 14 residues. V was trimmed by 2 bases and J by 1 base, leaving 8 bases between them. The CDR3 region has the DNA TGTGCCAGCAGTGACCCGGCTAGCCAAGAGACCCAGTACTTC. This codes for CASSDPASQETQYF.

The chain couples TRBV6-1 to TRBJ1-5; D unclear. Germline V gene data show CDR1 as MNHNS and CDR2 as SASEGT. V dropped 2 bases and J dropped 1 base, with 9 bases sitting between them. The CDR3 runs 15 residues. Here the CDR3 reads CASSERSSSNQPQHF. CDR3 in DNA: TGTGCCAGCAGTGAACGCAGTTCGAGCAATCAGCCCCAGCATTTT.

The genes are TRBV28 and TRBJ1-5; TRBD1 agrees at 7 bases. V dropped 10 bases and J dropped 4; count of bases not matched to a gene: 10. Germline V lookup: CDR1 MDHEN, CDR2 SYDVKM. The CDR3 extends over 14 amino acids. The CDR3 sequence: CATLRGGGNQPQHF. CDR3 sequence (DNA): TGTGCCACCCTCCGAGGGGGCGGGAATCAGCCCCAGCATTTT.

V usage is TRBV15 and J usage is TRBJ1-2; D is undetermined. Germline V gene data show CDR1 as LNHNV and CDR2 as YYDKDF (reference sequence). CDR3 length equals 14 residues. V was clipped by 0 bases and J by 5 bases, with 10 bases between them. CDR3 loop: CATSRDRFSYGYTF. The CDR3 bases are TGTGCCACCAGCAGAGATCGTTTTTCGTATGGCTACACCTTC. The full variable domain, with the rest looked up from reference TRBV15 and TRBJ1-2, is DAMVIQNPRYQVTQFGKPVTLSCSQTLNHNVMYWYQQKSSQAPKLLFHYYDKDFNNEADTPDNFQSRRPNTSFCFLDIRSPGLGDTAMYLCATSRDRFSYGYTFGSGTRLTVV.

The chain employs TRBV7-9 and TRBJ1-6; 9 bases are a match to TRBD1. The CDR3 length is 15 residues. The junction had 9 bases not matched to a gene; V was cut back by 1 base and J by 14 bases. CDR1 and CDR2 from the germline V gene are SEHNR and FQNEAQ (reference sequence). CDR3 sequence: CASSLETGGVAALHF. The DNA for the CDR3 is TGTGCCAGCAGCTTAGAGACAGGGGGGGTTGCGGCCCTCCACTTT.

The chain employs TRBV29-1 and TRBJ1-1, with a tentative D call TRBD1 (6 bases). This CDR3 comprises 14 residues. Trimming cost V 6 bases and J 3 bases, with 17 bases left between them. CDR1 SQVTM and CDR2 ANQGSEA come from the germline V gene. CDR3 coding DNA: TGCAGCGTGGGGGGGCGAGGCACCTACACTGAAGCTTTCTTT. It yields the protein CSVGGRGTYTEAFF.

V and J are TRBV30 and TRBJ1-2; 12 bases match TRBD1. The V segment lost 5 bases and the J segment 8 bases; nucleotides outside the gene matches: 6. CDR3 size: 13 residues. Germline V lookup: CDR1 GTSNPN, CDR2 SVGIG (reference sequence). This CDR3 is CAWGTGGAEGYTF. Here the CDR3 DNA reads TGTGCCTGGGGGACAGGGGGCGCAGAGGGCTACACCTTC. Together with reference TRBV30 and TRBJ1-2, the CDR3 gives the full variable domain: SQTIHQWPATLVQPVGSPLSLECTVEGTSNPNLYWYRQAAGRGLQLLFYSVGIGQISSEVPQNLSASRPQDRQFILSSKKLLLSDSGFYLCAWGTGGAEGYTFGSGTRLTVV.

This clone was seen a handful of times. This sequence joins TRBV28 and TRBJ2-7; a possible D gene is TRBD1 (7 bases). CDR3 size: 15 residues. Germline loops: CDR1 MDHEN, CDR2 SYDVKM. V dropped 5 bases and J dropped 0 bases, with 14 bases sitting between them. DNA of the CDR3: TGTGCCAGCAGTCGCAGGGGGGTGAGCTCCTACGAGCAGTACGTC. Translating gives CASSRRGVSSYEQYV.